The 4 T cell receptor beta chains below come from one sample, sequenced in a study of OX40 agonist ivuxolimab in advanced cancers. Here immunoSEQ multiplex PCR was the method, and the copy in TCRdb shows in-frame clones only, minus some. The table has tens of thousands of clones, approximately 79% seen once. Source: CD4+ or CD8+ T cells sorted from blood, taken in a trial of the OX40 agonist ivuxolimab. These receptors all come from an adult with an advanced solid tumor such as melanoma, head and neck, liver or kidney cancer.

A few counts support this clone. An end of the junction differs from the germline gene, which may be a read error. The CDR3 nucleotides are TGCAGTGCGGAGGGACGTGTCTTC. Protein sequence: CSAEGRVF. The chain joins TRBV20-1 to TRBJ2-1, with a tentative D call TRBD2 (6 bases). Germline loops: CDR1 DFQATT, CDR2 SNEGSKA (reference sequence). This CDR3 is built from 8 residues.

This clone was recorded only once. The chain recombines TRBV5-8 with TRBJ1-1; perhaps TRBD1 as D (6 bases). Germline-derived CDR1 and CDR2 are SGHTS and YDEGEE. There are 15 residues in the CDR3. With 0 bases removed from V and 2 bases from J, the gap between germline ends came to 11 bases. CDR3: CASSLVGGPNTEAFF. CDR3 DNA sequence: TGTGCCAGCAGCTTGGTTGGGGGCCCTAACACTGAAGCTTTCTTT.

V usage is TRBV7-8 and J usage is TRBJ1-2; no firm D call. The CDR3 contains 15 residues. Between the trimmed V and J ends, which lost 1 base and 4 bases, there was a span of 13 bases. Germline V gene data show CDR1 as SGHVS and CDR2 as FQNEAQ. The DNA for the CDR3 is TGTGCCAGCAGCTTAGGGACGGTCCCCGTCTATGGCTACACCTTC. Translation gives CASSLGTVPVYGYTF. Based on the CDR3 plus reference TRBV7-8 and TRBJ1-2, the full variable domain is GAGVSQSPRYKVAKRGQDVALRCDPISGHVSLFWYQQALGQGPEFLTYFQNEAQLDKSGLPSDRFFAERPEGSVSTLKIQRTQQEDSAVYLCASSLGTVPVYGYTFGSGTRLTVV.

In its sample, this clone was seen once. This rearrangement joins TRBV10-3 to TRBJ1-5; D perhaps matches TRBD1 (6 bases). V lost 11 bases and J lost 0, with 20 bases in between. Germline V gene data show CDR1 as ENHRY and CDR2 as SYGVKD. The CDR3 is 16 amino acids. As DNA, the CDR3 is TGTGCCCCCGGGGTATTGGGACACCATAGCAATCAGCCCCAGCATTTT. This gives the protein CAPGVLGHHSNQPQHF.